This T cell receptor (beta chain) is from a study of beta chain features in type 1 diabetes. The study, taken as a whole, reports: PCR could preferentially amplify shorter templates, alike in patients and controls.

Trimming removed 5 bases at V and 8 bases at J, with 13 bases between. CDR3 size: 13 residues. The V gene's germline CDR1 is MNHEY and CDR2 SMNVEV (reference sequence). Sequenced material consisted of expressed TCRB transcripts (all of the isolated RNA was reverse transcribed). The table came from immunoSEQ multiplex PCR; TCRdb's copy has only in-frame clones and leaves some out. The sample includes under 250,000 clones, around 14% seen only once; the top ten take more than 0.02%. Points on this clone: Its target is unknown.

This TCR derives from a woman in her thirties or forties in good health. The material sequenced was naive CD4+ T cells from blood. The gene calls are TRBV27 and TRBJ2-1, with TRBD1 as a possible D gene (6 bases). CDR3 protein: CASSLYRQDEQFF. CDR3 nucleotide sequence: TGTGCCAGCAGTCTCTACCGACAGGATGAGCAGTTCTTC.